These T cell receptor beta chains were read from a single sample in a study of blood T cell repertoires in COVID-19. Profiled with immunoSEQ multiplex PCR; TCRdb holds only in-frame clones, not every one. The data show about 440,000 clones, more than 85% seen once. Sequencing used peripheral blood. The origin of the receptors is a woman aged 30 to 39 with acute or convalescent COVID-19. The CDR3 runs from the conserved cysteine through the conserved F or W. Fields, in order: D gene, J gene, V gene, clone size, CDR3 protein, CDR3 DNA. D genes are given only for firm matches. Only some rows state a clone size, as once, few, many or a class for expanded clones.

d_gene: NA
j_gene: TRBJ1-5
v_gene: TRBV6-5
abundance: NA
CDR3aa: CASVRNNQPQHF
CDR3nt: TGTGCCAGCGTCAGGAACAATCAGCCCCAGCATTTT

d_gene: TRBD1
j_gene: TRBJ1-2
v_gene: TRBV2
abundance: NA
CDR3aa: CASSTGGVGYTF
CDR3nt: TGTGCCAGCAGTACAGGGGGCGTGGGCTACACCTTC

d_gene: TRBD2
j_gene: TRBJ2-7
v_gene: TRBV13
abundance: NA
CDR3aa: CASSDSGASYEQYF
CDR3nt: TGTGCCAGCAGCGATAGCGGGGCCAGCTACGAGCAGTACTTC

d_gene: NA
j_gene: TRBJ1-5
v_gene: TRBV23-1
abundance: NA
CDR3aa: CASREGGAVPQHF
CDR3nt: TGCGCCAGCAGAGAGGGGGGGGCCGTGCCCCAGCATTTT

d_gene: TRBD1
j_gene: TRBJ2-5
v_gene: TRBV11-2
abundance: NA
CDR3aa: CASSSGTGGFTQYF
CDR3nt: TGTGCCAGCAGCTCCGGGACAGGCGGGTTCACCCAGTACTTC

d_gene: NA
j_gene: TRBJ2-1
v_gene: TRBV30
abundance: few
CDR3aa: CASQQGHSTYNEQFF
CDR3nt: TGTGCCTCGCAACAGGGACATTCCACCTACAATGAGCAGTTCTTC

d_gene: NA
j_gene: TRBJ1-2
v_gene: TRBV2
abundance: NA
CDR3aa: CASSGSLGGNYGYTF
CDR3nt: TGTGCCAGCAGTGGAAGTTTGGGGGGGAACTATGGCTACACCTTC

d_gene: NA
j_gene: TRBJ2-7
v_gene: TRBV27
abundance: NA
CDR3aa: CASSRLAGPATGNEQYF
CDR3nt: TGTGCCAGCAGTCGACTGGCCGGGCCCGCAACAGGGAACGAGCAGTACTTC

d_gene: TRBD1
j_gene: TRBJ1-5
v_gene: TRBV2
abundance: NA
CDR3aa: CASSGQGEGQPQHF
CDR3nt: TGTGCCAGCAGCGGACAGGGAGAGGGCCAGCCCCAGCATTTT

d_gene: NA
j_gene: TRBJ1-1
v_gene: TRBV2
abundance: NA
CDR3aa: CATRRGIMNTEAFF
CDR3nt: TGTGCCACCCGGCGGGGGATCATGAACACTGAAGCTTTCTTT

d_gene: NA
j_gene: TRBJ1-2
v_gene: TRBV29-1
abundance: once
CDR3aa: CSVDEHAGDYTF
CDR3nt: TGCAGCGTTGATGAGCACGCCGGGGACTACACCTTC

d_gene: NA
j_gene: TRBJ1-2
v_gene: TRBV5-4
abundance: NA
CDR3aa: CASSALEQGLANGYTF
CDR3nt: TGTGCCAGCAGCGCCCTCGAACAGGGCCTCGCAAATGGCTACACCTTC

d_gene: TRBD1
j_gene: TRBJ1-4
v_gene: TRBV6-1
abundance: NA
CDR3aa: CASSGQGYATNEKLFF
CDR3nt: TGTGCCAGCAGTGGACAGGGATACGCAACTAATGAAAAACTGTTTTTT

d_gene: NA
j_gene: TRBJ1-6
v_gene: TRBV29-1
abundance: once
CDR3aa: CSDLGHDNSPLHF
CDR3nt: TGCAGCGACCTGGGACACGATAATTCACCCCTCCACTTT

d_gene: TRBD1
j_gene: TRBJ1-3
v_gene: TRBV10-3
abundance: NA
CDR3aa: CAMRTGGAGNTIYF
CDR3nt: TGTGCCATGAGAACAGGGGGCGCCGGAAACACCATATATTTT

d_gene: NA
j_gene: TRBJ2-2
v_gene: TRBV2
abundance: NA
CDR3aa: CASSEAYPLYRVTGELFF
CDR3nt: TGTGCCAGCAGTGAAGCTTACCCCCTCTACAGGGTTACCGGGGAGCTGTTTTTT

d_gene: NA
j_gene: TRBJ1-1
v_gene: TRBV6-6
abundance: NA
CDR3aa: CASRSYTGNTEAFF
CDR3nt: TGTGCCAGCAGGTCTTACACAGGGAACACTGAAGCTTTCTTT

d_gene: NA
j_gene: TRBJ1-1
v_gene: TRBV7-9
abundance: once
CDR3aa: CASSLVGAGGPGNTEAFF
CDR3nt: TGTGCCAGCAGCTTAGTGGGGGCGGGGGGCCCCGGGAACACTGAAGCTTTCTTT

d_gene: TRBD1
j_gene: TRBJ1-1
v_gene: TRBV29-1
abundance: NA
CDR3aa: CSAQGQGAEAFF
CDR3nt: TGCAGCGCCCAGGGACAGGGGGCGGAAGCTTTCTTT

d_gene: TRBD1
j_gene: TRBJ2-5
v_gene: TRBV15
abundance: once
CDR3aa: CATSTGQGASWETQYF
CDR3nt: TGTGCCACCAGCACGGGACAGGGGGCTTCGTGGGAGACCCAGTACTTC

d_gene: TRBD1
j_gene: TRBJ2-3
v_gene: TRBV9
abundance: NA
CDR3aa: CASSVDATGTGTDTQYF
CDR3nt: TGTGCCAGCAGCGTTGATGCCACCGGGACAGGCACAGATACGCAGTATTTT

d_gene: TRBD1
j_gene: TRBJ1-1
v_gene: TRBV10-3
abundance: NA
CDR3aa: CAVRDRDVTEAFF
CDR3nt: TGTGCCGTCCGGGACAGGGACGTCACTGAAGCTTTCTTT

d_gene: NA
j_gene: TRBJ2-2
v_gene: TRBV30
abundance: NA
CDR3aa: CAWSFIRKLGKEAGELFF
CDR3nt: TGTGCCTGGAGTTTTATTAGGAAGCTCGGGAAGGAGGCCGGGGAGCTGTTTTTT

d_gene: TRBD1
j_gene: TRBJ1-1
v_gene: TRBV15
abundance: few
CDR3aa: CATVSGTGLAFF
CDR3nt: TGTGCCACCGTTTCCGGGACAGGGCTGGCTTTCTTT

d_gene: TRBD1
j_gene: TRBJ1-4
v_gene: TRBV6-5
abundance: NA
CDR3aa: CASSAGQGGEKLFF
CDR3nt: TGTGCCAGCAGCGCGGGACAGGGGGGTGAAAAACTGTTTTTT

d_gene: NA
j_gene: TRBJ1-5
v_gene: TRBV6-1
abundance: NA
CDR3aa: CASSEVPGQGNQPQHF
CDR3nt: TGTGCCAGCAGTGAAGTTCCGGGGCAGGGGAATCAGCCCCAGCATTTT

d_gene: NA
j_gene: TRBJ1-1
v_gene: TRBV4-1
abundance: NA
CDR3aa: CASSHADEAFF
CDR3nt: TGCGCCAGCAGCCACGCAGATGAAGCTTTCTTT

d_gene: NA
j_gene: TRBJ1-5
v_gene: TRBV6-1
abundance: NA
CDR3aa: CASEQRGGQPQHF
CDR3nt: TGTGCCAGCGAACAACGCGGTGGTCAGCCCCAGCATTTT

d_gene: NA
j_gene: TRBJ2-1
v_gene: TRBV6-5
abundance: NA
CDR3aa: CASMSNNEQFF
CDR3nt: TGTGCCAGCATGAGTAACAATGAGCAGTTCTTC

d_gene: NA
j_gene: TRBJ1-4
v_gene: TRBV6-2/TRBV6-3
abundance: NA
CDR3aa: CASSQNREKLFF
CDR3nt: TGTGCCAGCAGCCAAAACAGAGAAAAACTGTTTTTT

d_gene: TRBD2
j_gene: TRBJ2-3
v_gene: TRBV28
abundance: NA
CDR3aa: CASSLGGGTDTQYF
CDR3nt: TGTGCCAGCAGTCTGGGGGGGGGCACAGATACGCAGTATTTT

d_gene: NA
j_gene: TRBJ2-1
v_gene: TRBV19
abundance: NA
CDR3aa: CASRSPGLNEQFF
CDR3nt: TGTGCCAGTAGATCCCCCGGGTTGAATGAGCAGTTCTTC

d_gene: TRBD1
j_gene: TRBJ2-2
v_gene: TRBV5-4
abundance: few
CDR3aa: CASSHAGGAGGELFF
CDR3nt: TGTGCCAGCAGCCACGCAGGGGGCGCGGGCGGGGAGCTGTTTTTT

d_gene: NA
j_gene: TRBJ2-7
v_gene: TRBV14
abundance: NA
CDR3aa: CASSQERGSLSEQYF
CDR3nt: TGTGCCAGCAGCCAAGAGCGGGGATCGCTATCCGAGCAGTACTTC

d_gene: TRBD1
j_gene: TRBJ2-5
v_gene: TRBV5-1
abundance: NA
CDR3aa: CASSGGPETQYF
CDR3nt: TGCGCCAGTTCAGGGGGCCCGGAGACCCAGTACTTC

d_gene: TRBD2
j_gene: TRBJ2-1
v_gene: TRBV7-8
abundance: once
CDR3aa: CASSAIMVRGEDEQFF
CDR3nt: TGTGCCAGCAGCGCGATCATGGTTCGGGGGGAGGATGAGCAGTTCTTC

d_gene: TRBD1
j_gene: TRBJ1-2
v_gene: TRBV24-1
abundance: NA
CDR3aa: CATSDGTGYGYTF
CDR3nt: TGTGCCACCAGTGACGGGACAGGCTATGGCTACACCTTC

d_gene: TRBD2
j_gene: TRBJ2-5
v_gene: TRBV7-3
abundance: NA
CDR3aa: CASSPTGGAGETQYF
CDR3nt: TGTGCCAGCAGCCCGACCGGGGGGGCCGGGGAGACCCAGTACTTC

d_gene: TRBD1
j_gene: TRBJ1-1
v_gene: TRBV6-6
abundance: NA
CDR3aa: CASSHGQGRVSNTEAFF
CDR3nt: TGTGCCAGCAGTCATGGACAGGGGAGGGTATCGAACACTGAAGCTTTCTTT

d_gene: NA
j_gene: TRBJ2-3
v_gene: TRBV19
abundance: NA
CDR3aa: CASSMDSSITDTQYF
CDR3nt: TGTGCCAGTAGTATGGACAGTAGTATCACAGATACGCAGTATTTT

d_gene: NA
j_gene: TRBJ2-3
v_gene: TRBV5-6
abundance: NA
CDR3aa: CASSLTAGFIDTQYF
CDR3nt: TGTGCCAGCAGCTTGACGGCGGGCTTTATAGATACGCAGTATTTT

d_gene: NA
j_gene: TRBJ2-3
v_gene: TRBV10-1
abundance: NA
CDR3aa: CASSELTGTDTQYF
CDR3nt: TGCGCCAGCAGTGAGTTGACTGGCACAGATACGCAGTATTTT